The next 5 T cell receptor beta chains were all read from a single sample in a study of blood T cell repertoires in COVID-19. Sequencing used immunoSEQ multiplex PCR; TCRdb keeps in-frame clones, though not all of them. Of about 65,000 clones in the sample, about 81% were seen once. Sequencing input: peripheral blood. Receptors originate from an elderly man with acute or convalescent COVID-19.

The genes are TRBV7-8 and TRBJ2-5; TRBD2 matches 9 bases. Germline trimming cut 1 base from V and 1 base from J; bases unmatched to any gene: 7. Germline assignment: CDR1 SGHVS and CDR2 FQNEAQ. CDR3 length equals 17 residues. DNA for the CDR3: TGTGCCAGCAGCTTAGTAGGGGATAGCGGGGGCCAAGAGACCCAGTACTTC. Translating gives CASSLVGDSGGQETQYF.

V gene TRBV29-1 combines with J gene TRBJ1-2; TRBD1 aligns across 7 bases. The V segment lost 2 bases and the J segment 1 base; nucleotides outside the gene matches: 13. Germline lookup yields CDR1 SQVTM and CDR2 ANQGSEA. The CDR3 is 17 residues long. CDR3 in DNA: TGCAGCGTTGAAAGCTCGGGTTGGACAGGCTATAACTATGGCTACACCTTC. Its protein product is CSVESSGWTGYNYGYTF.

The chain employs TRBV11-2 and TRBJ2-5, with 9 bases aligning to TRBD2. In germline, CDR1 is SGHAT, CDR2 FQNNGV. The CDR3 covers 15 residues. Trimming removed 1 base from V and 5 bases from J; junction bases left unmatched: 5. The CDR3, as DNA: TGTGCCAGCAGCTTAGGAGCGGGGGGCCGGGAGACCCAGTACTTC. This encodes CASSLGAGGRETQYF.

This clone was counted a few times. The gene calls are TRBV11-1 and TRBJ2-7, with TRBD1 as a possible D gene (6 bases). CDR1 is SGHAT, CDR2 FQDESV, per germline (reference sequence). Between the trimmed V and J ends, which lost 0 bases and 7 bases, there was a span of 16 bases. The CDR3 extends over 15 amino acids. DNA for the CDR3: TGTGCCAGCAGCTTAGCGAGGGGGAGCGGCAAGGAGCAGTACTTC. It translates to CASSLARGSGKEQYF.

The rearrangement joins TRBV12-3 or TRBV12-4 to TRBJ1-1; a weak D match, TRBD1 (6 bases). The CDR3 length is 12 residues. V lost 6 bases to trimming and J lost 6 bases, with 11 bases between them. CDR3 DNA: TGTGCCAGCAGAGCAGAGGGGGCTGAAGCTTTCTTT. Protein: CASRAEGAEAFF.